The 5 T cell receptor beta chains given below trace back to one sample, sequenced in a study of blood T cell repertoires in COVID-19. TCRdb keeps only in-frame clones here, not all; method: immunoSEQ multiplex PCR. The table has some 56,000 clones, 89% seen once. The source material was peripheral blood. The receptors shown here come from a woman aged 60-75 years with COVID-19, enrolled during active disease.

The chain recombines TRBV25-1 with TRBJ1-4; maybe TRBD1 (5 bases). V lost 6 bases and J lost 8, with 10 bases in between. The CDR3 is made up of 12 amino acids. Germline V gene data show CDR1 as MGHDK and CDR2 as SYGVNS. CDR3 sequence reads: CASRQGFEKLFF. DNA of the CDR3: TGTGCCAGCAGGCAGGGTTTCGAAAAACTGTTTTTT.

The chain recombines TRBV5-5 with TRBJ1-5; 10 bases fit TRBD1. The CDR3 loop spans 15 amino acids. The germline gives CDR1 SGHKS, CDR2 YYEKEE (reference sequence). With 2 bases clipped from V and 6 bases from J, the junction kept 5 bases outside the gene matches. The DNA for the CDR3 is TGTGCCAGCAGCTTCGACAGGGGGCGCGGTCAGCCCCAGCATTTT. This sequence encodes CASSFDRGRGQPQHF.

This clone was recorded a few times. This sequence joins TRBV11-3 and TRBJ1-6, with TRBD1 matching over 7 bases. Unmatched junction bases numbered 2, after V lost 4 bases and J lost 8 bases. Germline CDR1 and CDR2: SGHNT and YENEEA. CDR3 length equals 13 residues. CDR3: CASSWGTDSPLHF. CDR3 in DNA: TGTGCCAGCAGCTGGGGGACAGATTCACCCCTCCACTTT.

The CDR3 DNA follows: TGTGCCACCAGCAGAGTCCCCTTATCTGCAGAGGTGGGGTTCTTC. Translated, it gives CATSRVPLSAEVGFF. This chain connects TRBV15 to TRBJ2-1; no firm D call. Trimming took off 1 base at V and 15 bases at J, with 22 bases between the two ends. CDR1 and CDR2 (germline): LNHNV, YYDKDF (reference sequence). CDR3 size: 15 residues. The whole variable domain, remainder taken from reference TRBV15 and TRBJ2-1, is DAMVIQNPRYQVTQFGKPVTLSCSQTLNHNVMYWYQQKSSQAPKLLFHYYDKDFNNEADTPDNFQSRRPNTSFCFLDIRSPGLGDTAMYLCATSRVPLSAEVGFFGPGTRLTVL.

The CDR3 bases are TGCGCCAGCAGTGACCCCCAGGTGGCTTTCTTT. As protein: CASSDPQVAFF. The chain recombines TRBV10-1 with TRBJ1-1; D gene ambiguous. This CDR3 has 11 residues. Germline assignment: CDR1 WNHNN and CDR2 SYGVQD (reference sequence). V was trimmed by 3 bases and J by 11 bases, leaving 10 bases between them.